These 12 T cell receptor beta chains share one sample of origin, sequenced in a study of blood T cell repertoires in COVID-19. The data were produced by immunoSEQ multiplex PCR, yet TCRdb's version contains in-frame clones alone and is incomplete. The sample lists a few hundred thousand clones, about 87% occurring once. Sequenced input: peripheral blood. The receptors come from a woman between 50 and 59 years old who had recovered from COVID-19.

The rearrangement joins TRBV2 to TRBJ1-2; D possibly corresponds to TRBD1 (5 bases). The CDR3 sequence is 12 residues long. V shed 6 bases and J shed 4 bases, with 9 bases lying between them. In germline, CDR1 is SNHLY, CDR2 FYNNEI. The CDR3 DNA is TGTGCCAGCAGGCCGGGGGGCTATGGCTACACCTTC. Its translation is CASRPGGYGYTF.

The J gene is TRBJ2-7, the V gene TRBV27; 7 bases agree with TRBD1. The trim removed 5 bases at V and 4 bases at J, leaving 5 bases unmatched. The CDR3 is 13 amino acids. From germline, CDR1 is MNHEY and CDR2 SMNVEV (reference sequence). CDR3 in amino acids: CASSKQQGYEQYF. In nucleotides, the CDR3 is TGTGCCAGCAGTAAACAACAGGGGTACGAGCAGTACTTC.

V gene TRBV6-2 or TRBV6-3 combines with J gene TRBJ1-1; D uncertain. In germline, CDR1 is MNHEY, CDR2 SVGEGT. The CDR3 runs to 14 residues. Trimming stripped 4 bases from V and 5 bases from J, with 14 bases between. The DNA of the CDR3 is TGTGCCAGCAGTTTGTGGGGAGGAGGGACTGAAGCTTTCTTT. It codes for CASSLWGGGTEAFF.

The gene calls are TRBV28 and TRBJ1-5; D may be TRBD1 (6 bases). Trimming took off 2 bases at V and 5 bases at J, with 10 bases between the two ends. The CDR3 loop spans 14 amino acids. The V gene's germline CDR1 is MDHEN and CDR2 SYDVKM. CDR3 loop: CASSLRDTHQPQHF. Written as DNA, the CDR3 is TGTGCCAGCAGTTTACGGGACACTCATCAGCCCCAGCATTTT. Full variable domain (outside the CDR3, taken from reference TRBV28 and TRBJ1-5): DVKVTQSSRYLVKRTGEKVFLECVQDMDHENMFWYRQDPGLGLRLIYFSYDVKMKEKGDIPEGYSVSREKKERFSLILESASTNQTSMYLCASSLRDTHQPQHFGDGTRLSIL.

The J gene is TRBJ2-4, the V gene TRBV19; D may be TRBD2 (5 bases). CDR1 and CDR2 (germline): LNHDA, SQIVND (reference sequence). This CDR3 spans 15 amino acids. Trimming left V 7 bases short and J 9 bases short, with 22 bases between. The CDR3 DNA follows: TGTGCCAGTACCCCTAGGGCCGGACGCGGGTCCATTCAGTACTTC. Translation: CASTPRAGRGSIQYF.

The chain couples TRBV5-1 to TRBJ1-1, with TRBD1 identical over 8 bases. Germline V gives CDR1 SGHRS, CDR2 YFSETQ. Trimming removed 4 bases from V and 3 bases from J; junction bases left unmatched: 2. This CDR3 has 13 residues. The CDR3 loop is CASSPDRDTEAFF. The DNA of the CDR3 is TGCGCCAGCAGCCCGGACAGGGACACTGAAGCTTTCTTT.

The V call is TRBV28, the J call TRBJ1-6; a weak D match, TRBD1 (5 bases). CDR3 length: 16 residues. With 10 bases removed from V and 9 bases from J, the gap between germline ends came to 25 bases. Germline V gene sequence: CDR1 MDHEN, CDR2 SYDVKM. The CDR3 nucleotides read TGTGCCACCCAATCATTCCCGACAGCACTGAGTTCACCCCTCCACTTT. Its protein product is CATQSFPTALSSPLHF.

The rearrangement links TRBV6-2 or TRBV6-3 to TRBJ2-5; possible D gene TRBD1, 5 bases. Trimming took 5 bases from V and 5 from J, leaving 12 bases between them. Germline loops: CDR1 MNHEY, CDR2 SVGEGT. This CDR3 spans 13 amino acids. CDR3 nucleotides: TGTGCCAGCAGTGACCCAGGGCCTGAGACCCAGTACTTC. This codes for CASSDPGPETQYF.

The V call is TRBV19, the J call TRBJ2-2; D may be TRBD1 (6 bases). The CDR3 consists of 14 residues. The germline V and J ends were trimmed by 8 bases and 0 bases, with 10 bases remaining between them. The germline CDR1 and CDR2 sequences are LNHDA and SQIVND (reference sequence). CDR3 coding DNA: TGTGCCAGTGCTGGACAGTCGAACACCGGGGAGCTGTTTTTT. This codes for CASAGQSNTGELFF.

CDR3 nucleotides: TGTGCCAGCAGTTCCCGGGAAGGGAGCAATCAGCCCCAGCATTTT. Residues: CASSSREGSNQPQHF. The rearrangement links TRBV28 to TRBJ1-5, with unresolved D. Germline loops: CDR1 MDHEN, CDR2 SYDVKM. Deletions cut 4 bases from V and 1 base from J, with 11 bases between. CDR3 length: 15 amino acids.

This chain joins TRBV5-1 and TRBJ2-1; 12 bases are shared with TRBD2. Germline-derived CDR1 and CDR2 are SGHRS and YFSETQ. V gave up 0 bases and J gave up 4 bases; unmatched junction bases: 2. There are 16 residues in the CDR3. The CDR3 sequence: CASSLGTSGIYNEQFF. Written as DNA, the CDR3 is TGCGCCAGCAGCTTGGGGACTAGCGGGATATACAATGAGCAGTTCTTC.

The chain carries TRBV6-5 and TRBJ1-2; 10 nucleotides align to TRBD1. V gave up 6 bases and J gave up 7 bases; unmatched junction bases: 2. Germline-derived CDR1 and CDR2 are MNHEY and SVGAGI. The CDR3 extends over 12 amino acids. CDR3 sequence reads: CASRGQGPGYTF. In nucleotides, the CDR3 is TGTGCCAGCAGGGGACAGGGGCCTGGCTACACCTTC.